This T cell receptor beta chain derives from a study of regulatory T cells in long-lasting Graves disease. Regarding the study as a whole: New patients shared approximately 1,000 public clonotypes, and persistent patients shared more, with approximately 2,600.

Germline values: CDR1 MGHRA, CDR2 YSYEKL. The ends were cut back, 4 bases at V and 0 bases at J, with 9 bases in the middle. This CDR3 spans 14 amino acids. This clonotype appeared many times. Its antigen is unknown. TCR beta libraries were built with iRepertoire HTBI primers and Arm-PCR of CDR3 regions. TCRdb fed the multiplex PCR reads into MiXCR, producing one record per CDR3 protein. The sample shows about 470,000 distinct CDR3 sequences, about 15% of them seen only once. Documented time point: newly diagnosed GD, antithyroid drugs for less than 3 months. Following extraction of RNA from PBMCs, that RNA was used to make the TCR library. EDTA tubes received 9 to 10 milliliters of collected peripheral blood. The same specimen was also included in a second study, on T cells in Graves' hyperthyroidism and ophthalmopathy.

This receptor was taken from a woman between 25 and 40 years old with Graves disease. The source was peripheral blood mononuclear cells (PBMCs), collected at new diagnosis, from a patient treated with antithyroid drugs. The chain combines TRBV4-1 with TRBJ1-2; D unclear. This CDR3 is CASSPTVANYGYTF. In DNA form, the CDR3 reads TGCGCCAGCAGCCCGACGGTAGCTAACTATGGCTACACCTTC.